This T cell receptor (beta chain) came from a study of T cells in Graves' hyperthyroidism and ophthalmopathy. Overall study findings and caveats: Blood also carried most thyroid clonotypes expanded above 0.001.

Amplified regions were TCR beta CDR3 sequences from RNA transcripts. TCR CDR3 regions were first amplified by RT-PCR with HTBI primers. From the multiplex PCR reads, TCRdb called clonotypes with MiXCR, one entry per CDR3 protein. The table lists 400,000 to 450,000 distinct CDR3 sequences, 14% to 15% of them singletons. The CDR3 spans 15 residues. The germline V gene encodes CDR1 LNHNV and CDR2 YYDKDF (reference sequence). J gave up 5 bases and V 0 bases, and 7 bases lay outside the gene matches. In the case of this clonotype: Its antigen is unknown.

Disease lasting under 3 months, a NOSPECS grade of at least 4, and a Clinical Activity Score of at least 3 were features of the ophthalmopathy patients. Thyroid ultrasound and orbital computed tomography, with clinical symptoms and serum thyroxine and TRAb, informed diagnoses. The chain has TRBV15 and TRBJ2-7, with 7 bases that match TRBD1. The clonotype was recovered from a young man with Graves' ophthalmopathy. The sequencing input was blood. CDR3 protein: CATSRDRGQYHEQYF. The CDR3 region has the DNA TGTGCCACCAGCAGAGATCGGGGACAGTACCACGAGCAGTACTTC.